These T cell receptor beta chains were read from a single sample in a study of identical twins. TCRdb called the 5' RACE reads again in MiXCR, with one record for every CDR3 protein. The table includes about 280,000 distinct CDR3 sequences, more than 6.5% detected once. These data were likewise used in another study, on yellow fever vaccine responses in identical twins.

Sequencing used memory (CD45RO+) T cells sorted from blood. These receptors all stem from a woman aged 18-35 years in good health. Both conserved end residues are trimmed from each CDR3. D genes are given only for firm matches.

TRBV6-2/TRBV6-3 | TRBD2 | ASSHSGRGFDEQY
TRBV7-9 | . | ASSLGLASGSGETQY
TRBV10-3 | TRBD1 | ATGTEDIEAF
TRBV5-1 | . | ASSLGGGGEPLNEQF
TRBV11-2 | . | ASSLGTYFTDTQY
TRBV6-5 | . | ASSYGWGQETQY
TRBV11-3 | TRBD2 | ASSPLAGMAYNEQF
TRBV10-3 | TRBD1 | ATNRDRVTGELF
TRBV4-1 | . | ASSQEKVLGSNQPQH
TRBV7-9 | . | ASRSQAGLMNTEAF
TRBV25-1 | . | ASSPEGRGYEQY
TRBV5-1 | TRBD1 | ASRQGEYTQY
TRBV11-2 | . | ASSLNRVGEKLF
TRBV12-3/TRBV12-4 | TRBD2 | ASSSLSSGPVSGANVLT
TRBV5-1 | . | ASSLVGANTGELF
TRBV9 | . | ASSVEASENNYGYT
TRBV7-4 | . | ASSLKDSETDTQY